Listed below are T cell receptor beta chains from one sample, sequenced in a study of T cells in Graves' hyperthyroidism and ophthalmopathy. TCRdb independently ran MiXCR on the multiplex PCR reads; one entry per CDR3 protein. The table includes about 640,000 distinct CDR3 sequences, about 45% detected once. Source material: peripheral blood or thyroid tissue (not recorded which). The receptor source for this set is an adult man with Graves' disease, either hyperthyroidism or ophthalmopathy (not recorded which). Both conserved end residues are part of each CDR3. A D gene is named only where the DNA matches it firmly. A row's size may be missing; if present it is once, few, many or a size class.

>TRBJ2-7|TRBD1|.|TRBV9
CASSSGTGAFYEQYF
TGTGCCAGCAGCTCCGGGACAGGGGCCTTCTACGAGCAGTACTTC
>TRBJ1-2|.|.|TRBV3-1
CASSQGLGGDYGYTF
TGTGCCAGCAGCCAAGGTTTGGGGGGCGATTATGGCTACACCTTC
>TRBJ1-1|.|.|TRBV10-3
CASSPSGVVAFF
TGTGCCAGCTCACCCTCCGGGGTCGTAGCTTTCTTT
>TRBJ2-2|TRBD2|.|TRBV5-1
CASSSRLAGNTGELFF
TGCGCCAGCAGCTCCCGTTTAGCGGGGAACACCGGGGAGCTGTTTTTT
>TRBJ2-5|TRBD2|.|TRBV29-1
CSSIPPSGRGETQYF
TGCAGCTCAATACCCCCTAGCGGGAGAGGAGAGACCCAGTACTTC
>TRBJ1-1|.|.|TRBV12-3/TRBV12-4
CASKIPGLGTEAFF
TGTGCCAGCAAGATTCCAGGTTTAGGCACTGAAGCTTTCTTT
>TRBJ1-5|.|.|TRBV2
CASTPTRADCFTAGTGTNQPQHF
TGTGCCAGCACCCCAACGAGGGCTGACTGCTTCACTGCTGGCACAGGGACCAATCAGCCCCAGCATTTT
>TRBJ1-5|.|many|TRBV12-3/TRBV12-4
CASSPTGRGQPQHF
TGTGCCAGCAGTCCTACAGGGAGGGGCCAGCCCCAGCATTTT
>TRBJ2-2|.|.|TRBV5-1
CASSTGRDTGELFF
TGCGCCAGCAGCACCGGCAGGGACACCGGGGAGCTGTTTTTT
>TRBJ1-5|.|.|TRBV28
CASSPKNRGVNQPQHF
TGTGCCAGCAGTCCCAAGAACCGGGGGGTCAATCAGCCCCAGCATTTT
>TRBJ1-1|.|few|TRBV19
CASSKGQGGTEAFF
TGTGCCAGTAGTAAGGGCCAGGGCGGCACTGAAGCTTTCTTT
>TRBJ2-2|.|.|TRBV10-3
CAISESGANTGELFF
TGTGCCATCAGTGAGTCGGGAGCGAACACCGGGGAGCTGTTTTTT
>TRBJ2-7|.|.|TRBV24-1
CATSATKAHEQYF
TGTGCCACCAGTGCTACAAAGGCCCACGAGCAGTACTTC
>TRBJ1-3|TRBD1|.|TRBV10-2
CASSEEQGAGNTIYF
TGCGCCAGCAGTGAGGAGCAGGGGGCTGGAAACACCATATATTTT
>TRBJ1-1|TRBD1|.|TRBV6-5
CASSYLGQVNTEAFF
TGTGCCAGCAGTTATTTGGGACAGGTGAACACTGAAGCTTTCTTT
>TRBJ1-1|.|many|TRBV29-1
CSVEDRGYTEAFF
TGCAGCGTTGAAGATAGAGGGTACACTGAAGCTTTCTTT
>TRBJ1-3|.|.|TRBV7-9
CASSPTSPGTFGNTIYF
TGTGCCAGCAGCCCAACTTCGCCAGGGACTTTTGGAAACACCATATATTTT
>TRBJ1-4|.|once|TRBV7-9
CASSPGTVGGDEKLFF
TGTGCCAGCAGCCCCGGAACAGTGGGCGGAGATGAAAAACTGTTTTTT
>TRBJ1-2|.|many|TRBV20-1
CSASGYTF
TGCAGTGCCAGTGGCTACACCTTC
>TRBJ2-2|.|once|TRBV29-1
CSGGGAVGELFF
TGCAGCGGGGGGGGGGCTGTCGGGGAGCTGTTTTTT
>TRBJ2-2|.|.|TRBV11-1
CASSDEGELFF
TGTGCCAGCAGTGATGAGGGGGAGCTGTTTTTT
>TRBJ1-6|.|.|TRBV19
CASTVQGGSPLHF
TGTGCCAGTACCGTACAGGGCGGTTCACCCCTCCACTTT
>TRBJ2-2|TRBD2|few|TRBV5-1
CASSSGGASPGELFF
TGCGCCAGCAGCTCGGGGGGAGCTAGCCCCGGGGAGCTGTTTTTT
>TRBJ2-7|TRBD1|.|TRBV24-1
CAKIGTDYEQYF
TGTGCTAAGATTGGGACAGACTACGAGCAGTACTTC
>TRBJ2-2|.|few|TRBV15
CATSRGAGSVRNTGELFF
TGTGCCACCAGCAGAGGGGCAGGGTCGGTGCGGAACACCGGGGAGCTGTTTTTT
>TRBJ2-7|.|few|TRBV7-9
CASSQFADEQYF
TGTGCCAGCAGCCAATTTGCGGACGAGCAGTACTTC
>TRBJ1-5|.|.|TRBV6-5
CASSYSPSNQPQHF
TGTGCCAGCAGTTACTCGCCTAGCAATCAGCCCCAGCATTTT
>TRBJ1-1|.|few|TRBV10-3
CAISESTVANTEAFF
TGTGCCATCAGCGAGTCGACGGTGGCGAACACTGAAGCTTTCTTT
>TRBJ1-5|.|many|TRBV5-5
CASSSTTGSNQPQHF
TGTGCCAGCAGCTCGACGACGGGGAGCAATCAGCCCCAGCATTTT
>TRBJ1-4|TRBD1|.|TRBV4-1
CASSRGTVEEKLFF
TGCGCCAGCAGCCGCGGGACAGTGGAAGAAAAACTGTTTTTT
>TRBJ1-5|TRBD1|once|TRBV10-2
CASSPGDRGGRGGLNQPQHF
TGTGCCAGCAGTCCAGGAGACAGGGGAGGTAGGGGGGGATTGAATCAGCCCCAGCATTTT
>TRBJ2-7|TRBD2|.|TRBV11-1
CASSGRTGGGHSYEQYF
TGTGCCAGCAGCGGCCGTACGGGGGGGGGACACTCCTACGAGCAGTACTTC
>TRBJ2-7|.|many|TRBV7-9
CASSLYDSGYEQYF
TGTGCCAGCAGCTTATACGACAGTGGGTACGAGCAGTACTTC
>TRBJ2-5|.|.|TRBV10-3
CATRQGGGKETQYF
TGTGCCACCCGACAGGGAGGGGGCAAGGAGACCCAGTACTTC
>TRBJ1-1|.|.|TRBV25-1
CASSQAVKNTEAFF
TGTGCCAGCAGCCAAGCAGTCAAGAACACTGAAGCTTTCTTT
>TRBJ2-7|TRBD2|.|TRBV20-1
CSASGVVSGSPYEQYF
TGCAGTGCTAGCGGGGTGGTTAGCGGGAGCCCCTACGAGCAGTACTTC
>TRBJ1-1|TRBD1|few|TRBV20-1
CSALRQGRITEAFF
TGCAGTGCTCTGCGACAGGGAAGGATCACTGAAGCTTTCTTT
>TRBJ1-2|TRBD1|.|TRBV24-1
CATSPPDRVYGYTF
TGTGCCACCAGCCCCCCGGACAGGGTCTATGGCTACACCTTC
>TRBJ1-2|TRBD1|many|TRBV11-2
CASSLTGVGNGYTF
TGTGCCAGCAGCTTGACAGGGGTGGGAAATGGCTACACCTTC
>TRBJ1-1|TRBD1|.|TRBV12-3/TRBV12-4
CASSMTGGEAFF
TGTGCCAGCAGCATGACAGGGGGCGAAGCTTTCTTT
>TRBJ1-4|.|.|TRBV10-3
CAISGYGGGVSEKLFF
TGTGCCATCAGTGGATACGGAGGAGGGGTTAGTGAAAAACTGTTTTTT
>TRBJ2-5|.|many|TRBV12-3/TRBV12-4
CASSPGLETQYF
TGTGCCAGCAGCCCCGGTTTGGAGACCCAGTACTTC
>TRBJ2-5|.|.|TRBV2
CASSYGLNQETQYF
TGTGCCAGCAGTTACGGGCTGAACCAAGAGACCCAGTACTTC
>TRBJ1-4|.|.|TRBV12-3/TRBV12-4
CASSPTGYNEKLFF
TGTGCCAGCAGCCCTACAGGGTATAATGAAAAACTGTTTTTT
>TRBJ1-2|.|many|TRBV2
CASTYRFNYGYTF
TGTGCCAGCACCTACAGGTTTAACTATGGCTACACCTTC
>TRBJ1-5|TRBD1|many|TRBV6-1
CASAGDRSNQPQHF
TGTGCCAGTGCCGGGGACAGGAGCAATCAGCCCCAGCATTTT
>TRBJ1-2|.|many|TRBV9
CASRTGYYGYTF
TGTGCCAGCAGAACAGGGTACTATGGCTACACCTTC
>TRBJ2-5|.|.|TRBV10-2
CASSLGALGDVETQYF
TGTGCCAGCAGCTTGGGGGCTCTTGGGGACGTCGAGACCCAGTACTTC
>TRBJ2-2|TRBD2|few|TRBV7-8
CASSLSYGGVTAGELFF
TGTGCCAGCAGCTTATCGTACGGGGGGGTCACAGCCGGGGAGCTGTTTTTT
>TRBJ1-1|TRBD1|.|TRBV2
CASSAPGFGQGVGGTEAFF
TGTGCCAGCAGTGCCCCGGGGTTTGGGCAGGGGGTCGGGGGCACTGAAGCTTTCTTT
>TRBJ1-1|.|few|TRBV7-3
CASSLWWDTEAFF
TGTGCCAGCAGCTTATGGTGGGACACTGAAGCTTTCTTT
>TRBJ1-1|TRBD1|.|TRBV24-1
CATSDSTGDSTEAFF
TGTGCCACCAGTGATTCGACAGGGGATAGTACTGAAGCTTTCTTT
>TRBJ2-5|TRBD1|.|TRBV2
CASSEVGQGGETQYF
TGTGCCAGCAGTGAAGTGGGACAGGGAGGCGAGACCCAGTACTTC
>TRBJ2-7|TRBD1|.|TRBV20-1
CSASSYSSGGNEQYF
TGCAGTGCCAGCAGTTACTCATCAGGGGGCAACGAGCAGTACTTC
>TRBJ1-5|TRBD1|.|TRBV7-9
CASSLTGEPQHF
TGTGCCAGCAGCTTGACAGGGGAGCCCCAGCATTTT
>TRBJ1-1|.|.|TRBV10-3
CATGTRGTEAFF
TGTGCCACCGGGACAAGGGGCACTGAAGCTTTCTTT
>TRBJ1-4|TRBD1|.|TRBV7-9
CASSLGPRGQGTTNEKLFF
TGTGCCAGCAGCTTAGGCCCCCGGGGACAGGGGACAACTAATGAAAAACTGTTTTTT
>TRBJ2-5|TRBD1|.|TRBV7-3
CASSLDRGPWETQYF
TGTGCCAGCAGCTTGGACAGGGGACCCTGGGAGACCCAGTACTTC
>TRBJ1-2|.|.|TRBV29-1
CSVEPDGINYGYTF
TGCAGCGTTGAGCCGGATGGGATAAACTATGGCTACACCTTC
>TRBJ2-2|.|.|TRBV6-5
CASSYMGELFF
TGTGCCAGCAGTTACATGGGGGAGCTGTTTTTT